In this sample, the clone carrying this TCR beta chain turned up once. Its antigen is not identified. This specimen belongs to a study of Ad26.COV2.S vaccination and SARS-CoV-2 variants. Study context: Ad26.COV2.S, an intramuscular injection, was given once or twice 56 days apart.

Repertoires were generated with immunoSEQ multiplex PCR, while TCRdb's copy carries only in-frame clones and drops some. Found here are approximately 480,000 clones, around 90% of them singletons; the top ten hold more than 10%. General study results and limits: Vaccinated and placebo-treated recipients had similar non-spike TCR breadth. TCR breadth and depth analyses may have underestimated total T cell responses.

The V gene's germline CDR1 is MDHEN and CDR2 SYDVKM. V dropped 4 bases and J dropped 5 bases, with 26 bases sitting between them. CDR3 length equals 18 residues. Treatment described: roughly 20 received Ad26.COV2.S at low or high dose, single or two shots; several received placebo; per-sample allocation not given. Following the first vaccine or placebo injection, samples were taken on day 63. The receptor was isolated from a person between 18 and 65 years old who received the Ad26.COV2.S COVID-19 vaccine or a placebo. The chain recombines TRBV28 with TRBJ1-1, with a weak D call TRBD1 (5 bases). The sample consisted of peripheral blood, taken in a trial of Ad26.COV2.S vaccine versus placebo. CDR3 nucleotide sequence: TGTGCCAGCAGTTCTCAAGCCCTTCACCTGATCGGGGGGACTGAAGCTTTCTTT. It translates to CASSSQALHLIGGTEAFF.